The following is a TCR beta chain sequence with its context. The antigen remains undetermined. The CDR3 length is 15 residues. The V end lost 1 base, the J end lost 4 bases, and 11 bases lay between the germline ends. Germline assignment: CDR1 MNHEY and CDR2 SMNVEV (reference sequence). Data came from immunoSEQ multiplex PCR; TCRdb stores just in-frame clones and leaves some out. There are 33,000 or so clones in the sample; approximately 88% occur only once, and around 15% lies in the top ten. This specimen comes from a study of T cell responses to AZD1222 COVID-19 vaccine. Broader study findings: The donors showed a predominance of white British ancestry and of females, with possible underestimation of clonal diversity. Nearly half of unique spike-specific TCRs reportedly avoided B.1.351 and B.1.1.7 mutated regions.

The specimen comprised peripheral blood, sampled 28 days after the second AZD1222 dose. This clonotype was obtained from an adult who received the AZD1222 COVID-19 vaccine. This rearrangement joins TRBV27 to TRBJ1-3; D unresolved. The CDR3 here is CASSLYSGVGNTIYF. The DNA of the CDR3 is TGTGCCAGCAGTTTATACTCTGGGGTCGGAAACACCATATATTTT.